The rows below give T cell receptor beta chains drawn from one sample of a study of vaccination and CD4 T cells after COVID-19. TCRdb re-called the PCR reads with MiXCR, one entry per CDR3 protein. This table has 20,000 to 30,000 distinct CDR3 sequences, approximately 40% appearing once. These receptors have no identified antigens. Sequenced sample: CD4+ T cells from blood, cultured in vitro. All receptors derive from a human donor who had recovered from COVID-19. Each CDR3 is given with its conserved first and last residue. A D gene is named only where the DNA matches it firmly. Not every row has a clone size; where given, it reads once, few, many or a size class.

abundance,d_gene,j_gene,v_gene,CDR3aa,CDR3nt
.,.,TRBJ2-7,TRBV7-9,CASSLGAGIDEQYF,TGTGCCAGCAGCTTGGGGGCAGGGATTGACGAGCAGTACTTC
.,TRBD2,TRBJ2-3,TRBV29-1,CSVLSGGSADTQYF,TGCAGCGTCCTCAGCGGGGGGTCCGCAGATACGCAGTATTTT
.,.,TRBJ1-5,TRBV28,CASAQGRQPQHF,TGTGCCAGCGCCCAGGGGCGGCAGCCCCAGCATTTT
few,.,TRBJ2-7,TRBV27,CASSLRQGPYEQYF,TGTGCCAGCAGTTTACGGCAGGGGCCCTACGAGCAGTACTTC
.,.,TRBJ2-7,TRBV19,CASYAARLGEQYF,TGTGCCAGCTACGCGGCCAGGCTCGGTGAGCAGTACTTC
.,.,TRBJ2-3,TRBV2,CASSRASTDTQYF,TGTGCCAGCAGTAGGGCCAGCACAGATACGCAGTATTTT
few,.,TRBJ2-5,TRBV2,CASSQGTQETQYF,TGTGCCAGCAGTCAGGGTACTCAAGAGACCCAGTACTTC
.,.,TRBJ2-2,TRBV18,CASSPGQNTGELFF,TGTGCCAGCTCACCGGGACAGAACACCGGGGAGCTGTTTTTT
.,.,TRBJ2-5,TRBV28,CAPCATKETQYF,TGTGCCCCTTGCGCGACCAAAGAGACCCAGTACTTC
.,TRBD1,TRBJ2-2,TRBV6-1,CASSSPGQGGTGELFF,TGTGCCAGCAGCTCACCGGGACAGGGGGGCACCGGGGAGCTGTTTTTT
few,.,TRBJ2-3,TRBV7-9,CASSILTSSTDTQYF,TGTGCCAGCAGCATACTGACAAGTAGCACAGATACGCAGTATTTT
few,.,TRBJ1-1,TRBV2,CASFREVNTEAFF,TGTGCCAGTTTCAGGGAAGTGAACACTGAAGCTTTCTTT
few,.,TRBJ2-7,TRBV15,CATSRQDAHEQYF,TGTGCCACCAGCAGACAGGACGCCCACGAGCAGTACTTC
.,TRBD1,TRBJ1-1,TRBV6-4,CASSRDRTNTEAFF,TGTGCCAGCAGTAGGGACAGGACCAACACTGAAGCTTTCTTT
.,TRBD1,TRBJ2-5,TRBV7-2,CASRGQAQETQYF,TGTGCCAGCAGAGGACAGGCTCAAGAGACCCAGTACTTC
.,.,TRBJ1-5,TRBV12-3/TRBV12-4,CASSTKAGPQHF,TGTGCCAGCAGTACCAAAGCCGGGCCCCAGCATTTT
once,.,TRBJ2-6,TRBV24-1,CATSDPTMWGANVLTF,TGTGCCACCAGTGACCCTACAATGTGGGGGGCCAACGTCCTGACTTTC
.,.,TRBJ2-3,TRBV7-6,CASSIGPSTDTQYF,TGTGCCAGCAGCATCGGACCTAGCACAGATACGCAGTATTTT
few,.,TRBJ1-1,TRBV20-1,CSASPRGGMTEAFF,TGCAGTGCTAGCCCCCGGGGGGGTATGACTGAAGCTTTCTTT
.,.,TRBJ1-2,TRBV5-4,CASSQDRARDYGYTF,TGCGCCAGCAGCCAAGATAGGGCTCGGGACTATGGCTACACCTTC
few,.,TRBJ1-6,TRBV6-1,CASSESYYSPLHF,TGTGCCAGCAGTGAGAGTTATTATTCACCCCTCCACTTT
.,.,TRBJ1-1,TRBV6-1,CASSPYQSGNTEAFF,TGTGCCAGCAGCCCGTATCAATCTGGGAACACTGAAGCTTTCTTT
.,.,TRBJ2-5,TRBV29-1,CSVGKTQETQYF,TGCAGCGTTGGAAAAACCCAAGAGACCCAGTACTTC
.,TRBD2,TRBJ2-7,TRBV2,CASSDPSLAGAFYEQYF,TGTGCCAGCAGTGACCCTTCGCTAGCGGGAGCCTTCTACGAGCAGTACTTC
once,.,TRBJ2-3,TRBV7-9,CASQLPGRASTDTQYF,TGTGCCAGTCAATTACCCGGGCGGGCTAGCACAGATACGCAGTATTTT
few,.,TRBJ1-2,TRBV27,CASSNIQGLGYTF,TGTGCCAGCAGTAACATCCAGGGGCTTGGCTACACCTTC
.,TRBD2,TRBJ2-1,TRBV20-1,CSAGLAGYNEQFF,TGCAGTGCCGGACTAGCGGGGTACAATGAGCAGTTCTTC
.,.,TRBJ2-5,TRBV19,CASSIALAGLRETQYF,TGTGCCAGTAGTATAGCCCTGGCAGGGCTGAGGGAGACCCAGTACTTC
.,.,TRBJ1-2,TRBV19,CASSMGDWTIGYTF,TGTGCCAGTAGTATGGGGGATTGGACAATCGGCTACACCTTC
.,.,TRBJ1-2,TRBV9,CASSVAGGTDGYTF,TGTGCCAGCAGCGTAGCTGGGGGTACCGATGGCTACACCTTC
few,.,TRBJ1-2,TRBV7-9,CASSLVGGGYGYTF,TGTGCCAGCAGCTTAGTAGGGGGAGGCTATGGCTACACCTTC
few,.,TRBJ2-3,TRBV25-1,CASSELPSTDTQYF,TGTGCCAGCAGTGAATTGCCGTCCACAGATACGCAGTATTTT
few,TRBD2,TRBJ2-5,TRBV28,CASRTSGGARQETQYF,TGTGCCAGCAGGACTAGCGGGGGGGCGCGGCAAGAGACCCAGTACTTC
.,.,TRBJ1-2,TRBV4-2,CASSQSSSSGNYGYTF,TGTGCCAGCAGCCAATCCTCCTCGTCGGGGAACTATGGCTACACCTTC
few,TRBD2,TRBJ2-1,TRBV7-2,CASSPTSGTYNEQFF,TGTGCCAGCAGCCCTACTAGCGGAACCTACAATGAGCAGTTCTTC
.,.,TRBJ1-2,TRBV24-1,CATSEGSLEGYTF,TGTGCCACCAGTGAGGGGTCCCTAGAGGGCTACACCTTC
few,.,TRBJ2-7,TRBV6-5,CASSYCVRVPNVKAGSYEQYF,TGTGCCAGCAGTTACTGCGTCAGGGTACCCAACGTAAAAGCCGGGTCCTACGAGCAGTACTTC
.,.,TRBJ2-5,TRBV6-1,CASIRQPLVQTQYF,TGTGCCAGCATACGACAGCCTCTCGTCCAGACCCAGTACTTC
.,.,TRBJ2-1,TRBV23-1,CASSELGPLHEQFF,TGCGCCAGCAGTGAACTAGGGCCTTTGCATGAGCAGTTCTTC
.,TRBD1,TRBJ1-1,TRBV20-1,CSARKRGRVTEAFF,TGCAGTGCTAGGAAGAGGGGGCGGGTCACTGAAGCTTTCTTT